Below are 8 T cell receptor beta chains sequenced from a single sample in a study of preoperative IRX-2 immunotherapy in early breast cancer. Treatment meaning: preoperative locoregional IRX-2 cytokine immunotherapy. Repertoires were generated with immunoSEQ multiplex PCR, while TCRdb's copy carries only in-frame clones and drops some. The sample lists around 62,000 clones, 94% occurring once. This specimen was acquired from a patient treated with IRX-2 immunotherapy. These receptors were collected from a human donor with breast cancer.

The CDR3 here is CASSTRFSYNEQFF. The CDR3 coding sequence is TGTGCCAGCAGCACCAGGTTCTCGTACAATGAGCAGTTCTTC. The chain uses TRBV6-6 and TRBJ2-1; D is unclear. CDR1 is MNHNY, CDR2 SVGAGI, per germline (reference sequence). The CDR3 loop spans 14 amino acids. V was cut by 6 bases and J by 4 bases, with 13 bases left in between.

The chain uses TRBV28 and TRBJ1-1; 7 bases line up with TRBD1. The CDR3 contains 12 residues. V was pared by 10 bases and J by 4 bases, with 6 bases of the junction left unmatched. The germline V gene has CDR1 MDHEN and CDR2 SYDVKM. The CDR3: CATQGGSTEAFF. CDR3 sequence (DNA): TGTGCCACCCAGGGGGGTAGCACTGAAGCTTTCTTT.

The chain employs TRBV4-1 and TRBJ2-2; D possibly corresponds to TRBD1 (5 bases). This CDR3 contains 17 residues. The germline gives CDR1 MGHRA, CDR2 YSYEKL. V lost 6 bases to trimming and J lost 5 bases, with 22 bases between them. The CDR3 region is CASRQVVGSRKTGELFF. CDR3 DNA: TGCGCCAGCAGACAGGTTGTGGGAAGCCGAAAGACCGGGGAGCTGTTTTTT.

This clone appeared once. J is TRBJ2-2 and V is TRBV4-2; D not certain. Trimming left V 0 bases short and J 5 bases short, with 7 bases between. Germline values: CDR1 LGHNA, CDR2 YNFKEQ. The CDR3 runs 14 residues. The CDR3 sequence: CASSQDLRTGELFF. CDR3 DNA sequence: TGTGCCAGCAGCCAAGATCTCAGAACCGGGGAGCTGTTTTTT.

On this clone: Other nucleotide sequences in the sample specify the same CDR3. V and J are TRBV7-9 and TRBJ1-1; no reliable D call. CDR1 and CDR2 from the germline V gene are SEHNR and FQNEAQ (reference sequence). The CDR3 extends over 13 amino acids. V lost 1 base to trimming and J lost 1 base, with 4 bases between them. CDR3 bases: TGTGCCAGCAGCTTAGAAGGGAACACTGAAGCTTTCTTT. Translating gives CASSLEGNTEAFF.

CDR3: CASSSRGVGTEAFF. The CDR3 region has the DNA TGTGCCAGCAGCTCACGGGGCGTGGGAACTGAAGCTTTCTTT. The V call is TRBV11-2, the J call TRBJ1-1; D might be TRBD1 (5 bases). The germline V gene has CDR1 SGHAT and CDR2 FQNNGV. V was pared by 4 bases and J by 5 bases, with 14 bases between. This CDR3 is 14 amino acids long. Supplemented by reference TRBV11-2 and TRBJ1-1, the full variable domain reads EAGVAQSPRYKIIEKRQSVAFWCNPISGHATLYWYQQILGQGPKLLIQFQNNGVVDDSQLPKDRFSAERLKGVDSTLKIQPAKLEDSAVYLCASSSRGVGTEAFFGQGTRLTVV.

This chain links TRBV19 with TRBJ1-3; unclear D gene. Germline CDR1 LNHDA, CDR2 SQIVND (reference sequence). CDR3 length equals 14 residues. The V and J ends lost 7 bases and 4 bases respectively, with 14 bases between them. The CDR3 sequence is CASKAGREGNTIYF. The CDR3 nucleotides are TGTGCCAGTAAAGCAGGAAGAGAAGGAAACACCATATATTTT.

V is TRBV6-5 and J is TRBJ2-1; D uncertain. The germline CDR1 and CDR2 sequences are MNHEY and SVGAGI. The germline V and J ends were trimmed by 2 bases and 3 bases, with 11 bases remaining between them. This CDR3 has 15 amino acids. The DNA for the CDR3 is TGTGCCAGCAGTTACACGTTCCAGGACTACAATGAGCAGTTCTTC. Translated, it gives CASSYTFQDYNEQFF.